The rows below give T cell receptor beta chains drawn from one sample of a study of regulatory T cells in long-lasting Graves disease. Using its own MiXCR run on the multiplex PCR reads, TCRdb lists one record per CDR3 protein. In the table there are hundreds of thousands of distinct CDR3 sequences, less than 20% of which are singletons. The material sequenced was peripheral blood mononuclear cells (PBMCs), taken at new diagnosis, from a patient treated with antithyroid drugs. The receptors were gathered from a female donor with Graves disease. Both conserved end residues are trimmed from each CDR3.

V gene	CDR3 protein
TRBV10-1	ASSEREGRDTQY
TRBV12-3/TRBV12-4	ASTVGSGGLPQH
TRBV6-5	ASSSVRKGTEAF
TRBV27	ASSLGPSYGYT
TRBV12-3/TRBV12-4	ASRPLQGASGEAF
TRBV24-1	ATSVTPGQGFGGELF
TRBV7-3	ASSPRRGGGYT
TRBV4-1	ASSQESNTEAF
TRBV5-1	ASSDGTSTLTDTQY
TRBV28	ASSKQGIESSQPQH
TRBV18	ASSVSGVSYEQY
TRBV20-1	SARSRDRQETQY
TRBV15	ATSRDWAPGTSGSPGANVLT
TRBV7-9	ASSYGLAGMETQY
TRBV2	ASSEEQPNYYNSPLH
TRBV6-5	ASSYSRGRNGYT
TRBV2	ASSPQPTGKSHTEAF
TRBV7-8	ASSSDRAGSGANVLT
TRBV6-5	ASSYGVGTEAF
TRBV20-1	SAPETSGYYNEQF
TRBV6-1	ASSEPGQNTEAF
TRBV29-1	SVPGTSSYEQY
TRBV20-1	SARGPDNEQF
TRBV3-1	ASSQGLPGQGGSPLH
TRBV10-3	AISDYRQGGYT
TRBV7-2	ASSLWGKDTQY
TRBV12-3/TRBV12-4	ASRSGREDNEQF
TRBV11-3	ASSRGGGLHNEQF
TRBV6-2/TRBV6-3	ASNNRGLYQPQH
TRBV12-3/TRBV12-4	ASSSDRGVGEQF
TRBV20-1	SARGDNTEAF
TRBV15	ATSRDGQGTNEQF
TRBV6-5	ASSYGAGGPSTDTQY
TRBV20-1	MGSSYNEQF
TRBV18	ASSPLRTSGGPEQF
TRBV28	ASSPGTLISNQPQH
TRBV7-8	ASSLANRAYEQY
TRBV7-8	ASSARPQGMNTEAF
TRBV28	ASSLSGGGTGELF
TRBV3-1	ASSNTSGAYEQY
TRBV27	ASSPEIAGDDYNEQF
TRBV6-5	ASSFLSCCFGYT
TRBV11-2	ASSLEVAGTSYEQY
TRBV27	ASRDREDEQY
TRBV12-3/TRBV12-4	ASSPYGTHQPQH
TRBV19	ASSIAGRGTNYGYT
TRBV6-6	ASYRTSGGGETQY
TRBV2	ASSEFQDRALNTGELF
TRBV6-5	ASSYSRTSGRAEQF
TRBV5-1	ASSLGDTVNTEAF
TRBV27	ASSSPPSTDTQY
TRBV28	ASSPASEGVPEAF
TRBV27	ASSWWGNTGELF